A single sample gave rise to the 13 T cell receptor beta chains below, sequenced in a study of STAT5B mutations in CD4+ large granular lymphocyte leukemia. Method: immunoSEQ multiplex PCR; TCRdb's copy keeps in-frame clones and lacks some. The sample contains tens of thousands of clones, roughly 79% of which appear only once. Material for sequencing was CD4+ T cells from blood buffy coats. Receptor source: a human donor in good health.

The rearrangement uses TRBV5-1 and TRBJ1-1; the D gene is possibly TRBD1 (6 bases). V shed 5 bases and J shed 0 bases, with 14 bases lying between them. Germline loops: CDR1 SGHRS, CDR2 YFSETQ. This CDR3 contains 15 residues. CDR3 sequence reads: CASRRPGHLNTEAFF. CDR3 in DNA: TGCGCCAGCAGGCGTCCGGGACACTTGAACACTGAAGCTTTCTTT.

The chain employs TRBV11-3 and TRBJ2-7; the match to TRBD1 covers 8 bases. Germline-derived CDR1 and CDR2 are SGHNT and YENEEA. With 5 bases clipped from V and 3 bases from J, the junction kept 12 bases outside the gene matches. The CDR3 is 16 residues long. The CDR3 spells CASSRDRGALNYEQYV. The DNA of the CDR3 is TGTGCCAGCAGCCGTGACAGGGGTGCCCTTAACTACGAGCAGTACGTC.

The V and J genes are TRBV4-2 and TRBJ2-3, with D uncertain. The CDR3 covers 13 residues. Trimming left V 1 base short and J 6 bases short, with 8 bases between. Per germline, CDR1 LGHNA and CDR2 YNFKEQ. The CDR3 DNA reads TGTGCCAGCAGCCAAGTCGGCTCGGATACGCAGTATTTT. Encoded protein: CASSQVGSDTQYF.

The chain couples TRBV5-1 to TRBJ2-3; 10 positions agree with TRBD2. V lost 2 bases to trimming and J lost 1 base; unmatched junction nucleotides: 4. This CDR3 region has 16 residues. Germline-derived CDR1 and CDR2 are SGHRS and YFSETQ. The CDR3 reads CASSFPGTSGTDTQYF. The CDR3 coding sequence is TGCGCCAGCAGCTTCCCCGGGACTAGCGGCACAGATACGCAGTATTTT.

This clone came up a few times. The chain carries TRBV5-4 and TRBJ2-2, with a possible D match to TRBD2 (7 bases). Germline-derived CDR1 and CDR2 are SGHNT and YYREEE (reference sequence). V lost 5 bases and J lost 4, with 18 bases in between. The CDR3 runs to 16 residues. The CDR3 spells CASRQGSGVGTGELFF. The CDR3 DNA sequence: TGTGCCAGCAGACAGGGAAGCGGGGTGGGCACCGGGGAGCTGTTTTTT.

CDR3 in DNA: TGTGCCAGCAGTGAAGCGGGGGGGCTCAGTGAAAAACTGTTTTTT. This encodes CASSEAGGLSEKLFF. The gene calls are TRBV2 and TRBJ1-4, with D perhaps matching TRBD1 (6 bases). Germline V CDR1 and CDR2: SNHLY, FYNNEI. V dropped 0 bases and J dropped 7 bases, with 12 bases sitting between them. This CDR3 is built from 15 residues.

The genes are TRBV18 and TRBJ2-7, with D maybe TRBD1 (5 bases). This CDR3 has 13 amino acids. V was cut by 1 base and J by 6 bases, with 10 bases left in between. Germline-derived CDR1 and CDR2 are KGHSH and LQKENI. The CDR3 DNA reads TGTGCCAGCTCACCACAGGGGTCGGGCGAGCAGTACGTC. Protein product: CASSPQGSGEQYV.

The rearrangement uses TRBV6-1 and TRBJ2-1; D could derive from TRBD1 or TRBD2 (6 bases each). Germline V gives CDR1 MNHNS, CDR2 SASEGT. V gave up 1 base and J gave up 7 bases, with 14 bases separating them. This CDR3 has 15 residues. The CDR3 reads CASSEGWGAGNEQFF. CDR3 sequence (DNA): TGTGCCAGCAGTGAAGGCTGGGGGGCGGGGAATGAGCAGTTCTTC.

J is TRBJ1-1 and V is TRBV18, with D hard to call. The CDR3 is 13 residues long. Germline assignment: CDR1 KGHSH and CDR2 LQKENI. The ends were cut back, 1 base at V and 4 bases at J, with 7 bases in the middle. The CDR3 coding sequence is TGTGCCAGCTCACCACGGTCCGGCACTGAAGCTTTCTTT. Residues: CASSPRSGTEAFF.

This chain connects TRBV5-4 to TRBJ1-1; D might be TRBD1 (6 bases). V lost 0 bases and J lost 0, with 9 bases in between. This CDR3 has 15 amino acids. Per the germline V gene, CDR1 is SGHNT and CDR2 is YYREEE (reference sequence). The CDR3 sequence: CASSLAGGVNTEAFF. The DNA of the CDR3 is TGTGCCAGCAGCTTGGCGGGGGGCGTGAACACTGAAGCTTTCTTT. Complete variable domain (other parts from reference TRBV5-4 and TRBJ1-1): ETGVTQSPTHLIKTRGQQVTLRCSSQSGHNTVSWYQQALGQGPQFIFQYYREEENGRGNFPPRFSGLQFPNYSSELNVNALELDDSALYLCASSLAGGVNTEAFFGQGTRLTVV.

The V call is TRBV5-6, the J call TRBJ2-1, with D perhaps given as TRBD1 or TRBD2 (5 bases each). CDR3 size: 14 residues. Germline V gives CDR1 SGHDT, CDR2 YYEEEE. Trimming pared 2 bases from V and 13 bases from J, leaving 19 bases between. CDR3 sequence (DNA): TGTGCCAGCAGCTTAATTGCGCAGGGACCTACACAGTTCTTC. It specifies CASSLIAQGPTQFF.

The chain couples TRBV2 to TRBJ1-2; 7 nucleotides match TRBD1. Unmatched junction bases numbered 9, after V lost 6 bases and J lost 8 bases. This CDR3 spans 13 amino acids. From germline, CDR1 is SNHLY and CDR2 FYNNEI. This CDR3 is CASRETGIEGYTF. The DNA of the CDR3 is TGTGCCAGCAGGGAGACAGGGATAGAGGGCTACACCTTC.

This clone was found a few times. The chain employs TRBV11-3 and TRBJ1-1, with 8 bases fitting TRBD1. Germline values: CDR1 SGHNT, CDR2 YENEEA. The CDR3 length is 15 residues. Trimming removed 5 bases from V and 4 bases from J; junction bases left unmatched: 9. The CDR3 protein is CASSGLGQASTEAFF. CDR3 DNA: TGTGCCAGCAGCGGGTTGGGACAGGCTAGCACTGAAGCTTTCTTT.